This passage covers 26 T cell receptor beta chains from one sample sequenced in a study of graft-versus-host responses after intestinal transplantation. These receptors have no identified antigens. TCRdb keeps only in-frame clones here, not all; method: immunoSEQ multiplex PCR. The sample yields tens of thousands of clones, 80% to 95% seen once. This sample comprised unstimulated CD8+ T cells sorted from spleen or lymph node cells, obtained before transplant. Source of these receptors: a human donor who was the organ donor for an intestinal transplant.

This CDR3 reads CASSQDPSRGDTQYF. The CDR3 DNA is TGCGCCAGCAGCCAAGATCCTTCGCGAGGAGATACGCAGTATTTT. The chain has TRBV4-3 and TRBJ2-3; D is uncertain. This CDR3 has 15 residues. The germline V gene has CDR1 LGHNA and CDR2 YSLEER. The V and J ends lost 0 bases and 5 bases respectively, with 12 bases between them.

The J gene is TRBJ2-2, the V gene TRBV28; TRBD2 agrees at 8 bases. This CDR3 has 16 residues. J lost 6 bases, V lost 6 bases, and 12 bases had no gene match. Germline V gene data show CDR1 as MDHEN and CDR2 as SYDVKM. The CDR3 region is CASSPRFTSGAGELFF. CDR3 bases: TGTGCCAGCAGCCCCCGTTTCACTAGCGGCGCCGGGGAGCTGTTTTTT.

The chain couples TRBV9 to TRBJ1-1; D ambiguous. Trimming shortened V by 4 bases and J by 3 bases, and 13 bases separated the two germline ends. This CDR3 spans 14 amino acids. The germline V gene encodes CDR1 SGDLS and CDR2 YYNGEE. For the CDR3, the DNA is TGTGCCAGCAGCCCCACCCCGGGAGACACTGAAGCTTTCTTT. This gives the protein CASSPTPGDTEAFF. The complete variable domain, with remaining parts taken from reference TRBV9 and TRBJ1-1, reads DSGVTQTPKHLITATGQRVTLRCSPRSGDLSVYWYQQSLDQGLQFLIQYYNGEERAKGNILERFSAQQFPDLHSELNLSSLELGDSALYFCASSPTPGDTEAFFGQGTRLTVV.

A word on this clone: The junction and the germline gene differ at one end; a read error may be behind it. The chain is built from TRBV6-6 and TRBJ2-1, with TRBD2 matching 9 bases. Germline lookup yields CDR1 MNHNY and CDR2 SVGAGI (reference sequence). CDR3 size: 13 residues. The CDR3, as DNA: TGTGCCAGCAGTTCGCTGACTAGCGGAAGGCTGATCTTC. Residues: CASSSLTSGRLIF.

The gene calls are TRBV30 and TRBJ2-7; tentatively, D is TRBD1 (5 bases). Germline assignment: CDR1 GTSNPN and CDR2 SVGIG (reference sequence). The germline V and J ends were trimmed by 0 bases and 3 bases, with 12 bases remaining between them. The CDR3 has 14 residues. The DNA of the CDR3 is TGTGCCTGGAGTGTTGGGCAGGGCAGCTACGAGCAGTACTTC. Translating it yields CAWSVGQGSYEQYF.

The chain carries TRBV6-5 and TRBJ2-7; D might be TRBD2 (6 bases). Trimming stripped 5 bases from V and 1 base from J, with 15 bases between. CDR3 size: 15 residues. The germline CDR1 and CDR2 sequences are MNHEY and SVGAGI. The CDR3 here is CASSPGRGKSYEQYF. CDR3 bases: TGTGCCAGCAGTCCGGGACGGGGGAAATCCTACGAGCAGTACTTC.

Concerning this clone itself: Other DNA sequences in the sample encode the same CDR3. V is TRBV19 and J is TRBJ2-2; 7 bases are shared with TRBD1. V dropped 6 bases and J dropped 6; count of bases not matched to a gene: 1. CDR3 length equals 12 residues. Germline lookup yields CDR1 LNHDA and CDR2 SQIVND (reference sequence). The CDR3 loop is CASRTGAGELFF. DNA of the CDR3: TGTGCCAGTAGAACAGGGGCCGGGGAGCTGTTTTTT.

The chain uses TRBV11-3 and TRBJ2-5; D may be TRBD1 (6 bases). Trimming pared 5 bases from V and 2 bases from J, leaving 12 bases between. CDR3 length: 14 residues. Germline V lookup: CDR1 SGHNT, CDR2 YENEEA. The chain's CDR3 is CASSPRTEQETQYF. The CDR3 DNA sequence: TGTGCCAGCAGCCCGAGGACAGAACAAGAGACCCAGTACTTC.

This clone is a singleton in its sample. This rearrangement joins TRBV6-1 to TRBJ1-2; D is undetermined. V was clipped by 1 base and J by 7 bases, with 4 bases between them. From germline, CDR1 is MNHNS and CDR2 SASEGT. This CDR3 contains 11 residues. Written as DNA, the CDR3 is TGTGCCAGCAGTGAAGGAGGTGGCTACACCTTC. Amino acids: CASSEGGGYTF.

This chain uses TRBV11-3 with TRBJ2-2; no firm D call. Trimming removed 7 bases at V and 5 bases at J, with 23 bases between. Germline CDR1 SGHNT, CDR2 YENEEA. The CDR3 is 17 amino acids. CDR3 region: CASNPRSVLVGTGELFF. In nucleotides, the CDR3 is TGTGCCAGCAACCCGCGATCTGTGCTAGTCGGTACCGGGGAGCTGTTTTTT.

This clone showed up just once. The CDR3 loop is CASSPTSTDTQYF. As DNA, the CDR3 is TGTGCCAGTAGTCCAACTAGCACAGATACGCAGTATTTT. The chain couples TRBV19 to TRBJ2-3; no reliable D call. CDR1 and CDR2 (germline): LNHDA, SQIVND (reference sequence). CDR3 length equals 13 residues. The V end was cut by 5 bases, the J end by 0 bases, with 6 bases between. The entire variable domain, with the rest obtained from reference TRBV19 and TRBJ2-3, is as follows: DGGITQSPKYLFRKEGQNVTLSCEQNLNHDAMYWYRQDPGQGLRLIYYSQIVNDFQKGDIAEGYSVSREKKESFPLTVTSAQKNPTAFYLCASSPTSTDTQYFGPGTRLTVL.

The V gene is TRBV2, the J gene TRBJ2-7, with TRBD1 matching over 8 bases. The germline V gene encodes CDR1 SNHLY and CDR2 FYNNEI. The junction had 10 bases not matched to a gene; V was cut back by 11 bases and J by 4 bases. CDR3 length: 13 residues. For the CDR3, the DNA is TGTGCCGCCGGCGAGACAGGGGTGTACGAGCAGTACTTC. Its translation: CAAGETGVYEQYF.

Here the CDR3 DNA reads TGTGCCAGCAGTTCCGAGACAGATACGCAGTATTTT. It specifies CASSSETDTQYF. The V gene is TRBV27, the J gene TRBJ2-3; D is unresolved. The CDR3 covers 12 residues. Trimming removed 4 bases from V and 3 bases from J, with 5 bases in between. The V gene's germline CDR1 is MNHEY and CDR2 SMNVEV (reference sequence).

This chain joins TRBV27 and TRBJ2-7, with D uncertain. Trimming left V 10 bases short and J 2 bases short, with 6 bases between. The CDR3 is 10 residues long. Germline values: CDR1 MNHEY, CDR2 SMNVEV (reference sequence). CDR3 in amino acids: CATLTYEQYF. In DNA, the CDR3 is TGTGCCACCCTAACCTACGAGCAGTACTTC.

The sample holds one count of this clone. The rearrangement joins TRBV7-9 to TRBJ2-7; possible D gene TRBD2, 5 bases. CDR1 SEHNR and CDR2 FQNEAQ come from the germline V gene (reference sequence). The CDR3 sequence is 15 residues long. V lost 4 bases, J lost 7 bases, and 20 bases lay in between. This CDR3 is CASSSTLSAGGEQYF. Written as DNA, the CDR3 is TGTGCCAGCAGCTCAACCTTATCCGCGGGTGGAGAGCAGTACTTC.

The chain joins TRBV19 to TRBJ1-6; 8 nucleotides align to TRBD1. Trimming removed 6 bases from V and 7 bases from J; junction bases left unmatched: 8. This CDR3 spans 15 amino acids. Germline CDR1 and CDR2: LNHDA and SQIVND (reference sequence). Written as DNA, the CDR3 is TGTGCCAGTAGATTCGGACAGGGAGGAAATTCACCCCTCCACTTT. Amino acid sequence: CASRFGQGGNSPLHF. Full variable domain (outside the CDR3, taken from reference TRBV19 and TRBJ1-6): DGGITQSPKYLFRKEGQNVTLSCEQNLNHDAMYWYRQDPGQGLRLIYYSQIVNDFQKGDIAEGYSVSREKKESFPLTVTSAQKNPTAFYLCASRFGQGGNSPLHFGNGTRLTVT.

The V gene is TRBV29-1, the J gene TRBJ2-2, with 13 bases lining up with TRBD2. From germline, CDR1 is SQVTM and CDR2 ANQGSEA. The CDR3 consists of 15 residues. The V and J ends lost 1 base and 6 bases, in that order; junction bases with no gene match: 2. The CDR3 spells CSVEGTSGSPGELFF. In DNA, the CDR3 is TGCAGCGTTGAAGGGACTAGCGGGAGCCCCGGGGAGCTGTTTTTT.

This rearrangement joins TRBV21-1 to TRBJ1-6. TRBV21-1 is described as a pseudogene. This CDR3 comprises 9 residues. For the CDR3, the DNA is TGTGGCGTTAATTCACCCCTCCACTTT. It yields the protein CGVNSPLHF.

This chain joins TRBV28 and TRBJ1-5; TRBD1 matches 9 bases. The CDR3 length is 14 residues. V dropped 2 bases and J dropped 4; count of bases not matched to a gene: 0. CDR1 MDHEN and CDR2 SYDVKM come from the germline V gene. CDR3 protein: CASSLDRGNQPQHF. The CDR3 nucleotides are TGTGCCAGCAGTTTAGACAGGGGGAATCAGCCCCAGCATTTT.

This sequence joins TRBV2 and TRBJ2-4; perhaps TRBD1 as D (5 bases). Germline V gives CDR1 SNHLY, CDR2 FYNNEI. The CDR3 sequence is 15 residues long. The V end lost 6 bases, the J end lost 9 bases, and 21 bases lay between the germline ends. The CDR3 nucleotides read TGTGCCAGCAGGCCAGACAGTCTTCGAACAGGCATTCAGTACTTC. It is translated as CASRPDSLRTGIQYF.

The rearrangement links TRBV2 to TRBJ1-1; 9 nucleotides line up with TRBD1. V lost 6 bases, J lost 5 bases, and 4 bases stayed unmatched. The CDR3 has 13 residues. Germline CDR1 is SNHLY and CDR2 is FYNNEI. CDR3 residues: CASRQGARTEAFF. CDR3 in DNA: TGTGCCAGCAGACAGGGGGCGCGGACTGAAGCTTTCTTT. The whole variable domain, remainder taken from reference TRBV2 and TRBJ1-1, is EPEVTQTPSHQVTQMGQEVILRCVPISNHLYFYWYRQILGQKVEFLVSFYNNEISEKSEIFDDQFSVERPDGSNFTLKIRSTKLEDSAMYFCASRQGARTEAFFGQGTRLTVV.

This clone came up once. The chain joins TRBV6-5 to TRBJ2-7; 7 nucleotides match TRBD2. V shed 6 bases and J 7 bases; nucleotides not matched to a gene: 9. The CDR3 loop spans 13 amino acids. The germline V gene has CDR1 MNHEY and CDR2 SVGAGI. Here the CDR3 reads CASSSLGGEEQYF. CDR3 in DNA: TGTGCCAGCAGCTCACTTGGGGGGGAAGAGCAGTACTTC.

V is TRBV5-4 and J is TRBJ2-7; 8 positions match TRBD1. CDR3 length: 15 residues. Germline V gene data show CDR1 as SGHNT and CDR2 as YYREEE (reference sequence). V lost 2 bases, J lost 6 bases, and 10 bases stayed unmatched. The CDR3 nucleotides read TGTGCCAGCAGCTTCGGACAGGGATCCCCTCGCGAGCAGTACTTC. Translated: CASSFGQGSPREQYF.

The chain uses TRBV15 and TRBJ1-1; D not certain. Trimming took 3 bases from V and 7 from J, leaving 24 bases between them. The CDR3 is 17 residues long. CDR1 is LNHNV, CDR2 YYDKDF, per germline (reference sequence). CDR3 sequence reads: CATSSPRGRGTGGEAFF. The CDR3, as DNA: TGTGCCACCAGCAGTCCTCGGGGTCGGGGAACGGGTGGTGAAGCTTTCTTT.

J is TRBJ2-7 and V is TRBV7-9; D possibly corresponds to TRBD2 (6 bases). CDR1 is SEHNR and CDR2 is FQNEAQ in the germline V gene (reference sequence). This CDR3 region has 14 residues. The germline V and J ends were trimmed by 2 bases and 4 bases, with 12 bases remaining between them. The CDR3 DNA is TGTGCCAGCAGCTTACCCGGGAGTGGATACGAGCAGTACTTC. This gives the protein CASSLPGSGYEQYF. Combining the CDR3 with reference TRBV7-9 and TRBJ2-7 gives the whole variable domain DTGVSQNPRHKITKRGQNVTFRCDPISEHNRLYWYRQTLGQGPEFLTYFQNEAQLEKSRLLSDRFSAERPKGSFSTLEIQRTEQGDSAMYLCASSLPGSGYEQYFGPGTRLTVT.

The CDR3 protein is CASSIAGDGYEQFF. CDR3 sequence (DNA): TGTGCCAGCAGCATAGCGGGAGACGGCTATGAGCAGTTCTTC. The V and J genes are TRBV9 and TRBJ2-1; 9 nucleotides match TRBD2. The germline CDR1 and CDR2 sequences are SGDLS and YYNGEE. The CDR3 has 14 amino acids. The trim removed 4 bases at V and 8 bases at J, leaving 7 bases unmatched.